The 21 T cell receptor beta chains below were found in one sample sequenced in a study of cytomegalovirus exposure and HLA in healthy donors. Clones were read by immunoSEQ multiplex PCR, and TCRdb kept only the in-frame ones, dropping some. The sample yields 170,000 or so clones, around 85% seen once. The material sequenced was PBMCs. The source of these receptors is a man younger than 35 in good health and CMV-seropositive.

The sample holds many counts of this clone. V is TRBV6-4 and J is TRBJ2-2; 11 nucleotides agree with TRBD1. V lost 2 bases and J lost 4; bases outside the gene matches: 0. Germline CDR1 reads MRHNA; CDR2 reads SNTAGT. This CDR3 is 15 amino acids long. CDR3 nucleotide sequence: TGTGCCAGCAGTGACGGGACAGGGGGCACCGGGGAGCTGTTTTTT. As protein: CASSDGTGGTGELFF.

The chain has TRBV2 and TRBJ1-4; no firm D call. Trimming shortened V by 3 bases and J by 4 bases, and 6 bases separated the two germline ends. The germline V gene encodes CDR1 SNHLY and CDR2 FYNNEI. This CDR3 spans 13 amino acids. The CDR3 protein is CASSDGVNEKLFF. In nucleotides, the CDR3 is TGTGCCAGCAGTGACGGGGTTAATGAAAAACTGTTTTTT.

This chain joins TRBV5-8 and TRBJ1-5; the match to TRBD1 covers 9 bases. J gave up 3 bases and V 2 bases, and 18 bases lay outside the gene matches. This CDR3 is 20 amino acids long. Germline lookup yields CDR1 SGHTS and CDR2 YDEGEE. DNA for the CDR3: TGTGCCAGCAGCTTCAGACAGGGGGTCGGACAGGGAGGTACCAATCAGCCCCAGCATTTT. It is translated as CASSFRQGVGQGGTNQPQHF.

V and J are TRBV6-5 and TRBJ1-1; D not certain. Germline CDR1 is MNHEY and CDR2 is SVGAGI. The CDR3 spans 15 residues. Trimming removed 3 bases at V and 1 base at J, with 12 bases between. The CDR3 spells CASSYVPRRNTEAFF. Written as DNA, the CDR3 is TGTGCCAGCAGTTATGTACCCCGGAGGAACACTGAAGCTTTCTTT.

This chain uses TRBV5-1 with TRBJ1-2; D might be TRBD1 (5 bases). Germline V gene sequence: CDR1 SGHRS, CDR2 YFSETQ. V was cut by 3 bases and J by 0 bases, with 12 bases left in between. The CDR3 spans 15 residues. The CDR3 here is CASSSSRGSNYGYTF. The DNA of the CDR3 is TGCGCCAGCAGCTCGTCGCGGGGGTCTAACTATGGCTACACCTTC.

The V gene is TRBV28, the J gene TRBJ1-2; D uncertain. In germline, CDR1 is MDHEN, CDR2 SYDVKM. V was cut by 7 bases and J by 4 bases, with 10 bases left in between. There are 12 residues in the CDR3. CDR3 nucleotide sequence: TGTGCCAGCAAAAACAGCTTCTATGGCTACACCTTC. Amino acid sequence: CASKNSFYGYTF.

The chain uses TRBV5-1 and TRBJ2-7; 8 bases align to TRBD1. The CDR3 runs 17 residues. Germline V gives CDR1 SGHRS, CDR2 YFSETQ. The trim removed 0 bases at V and 2 bases at J, leaving 10 bases unmatched. The CDR3 protein is CASSLALRTGSPYEQYF. The CDR3 nucleotides are TGCGCCAGCAGCTTGGCCCTGAGGACAGGGAGCCCCTACGAGCAGTACTTC.

The chain joins TRBV28 to TRBJ1-2; 8 positions agree with TRBD1. V shed 2 bases, J shed 4 bases, and the junction held 9 bases outside the gene matches. Germline V lookup: CDR1 MDHEN, CDR2 SYDVKM. This CDR3 region has 16 residues. DNA of the CDR3: TGTGCCAGCAGTTTACCCCTAAACACAGGGGGCTATGGCTACACCTTC. Protein: CASSLPLNTGGYGYTF.

CDR3 in DNA: TGTGCCAGCAGCCCGGACACGAGCTCCTACAATGAGCAGTTCTTC. Protein product: CASSPDTSSYNEQFF. V usage is TRBV6-1 and J usage is TRBJ2-1, with TRBD1 as a possible D gene (5 bases). This CDR3 is 15 amino acids long. Trimming took off 6 bases at V and 0 bases at J, with 12 bases between the two ends. The germline CDR1 and CDR2 sequences are MNHNS and SASEGT.

The chain joins TRBV6-1 to TRBJ2-2; D call uncertain. Trimming stripped 7 bases from V and 4 bases from J, with 16 bases between. CDR3 length: 15 residues. Germline CDR1 MNHNS, CDR2 SASEGT. The CDR3 loop is CASTRVYTGTGELFF. The CDR3 nucleotides read TGTGCCAGCACCCGCGTCTACACGGGCACCGGGGAGCTGTTTTTT.

The rearrangement uses TRBV6-1 and TRBJ1-5; 9 bases map to TRBD1. The germline gives CDR1 MNHNS, CDR2 SASEGT. Trimming cost V 6 bases and J 7 bases; bases outside gene matches: 7. The CDR3 covers 14 residues. The CDR3 DNA reads as TGTGCCAGCAGGGAACAGGGGGCTTTGCAGCCCCAGCATTTT. It is translated as CASREQGALQPQHF.

V and J are TRBV18 and TRBJ2-5; 7 nucleotides line up with TRBD1. In germline, CDR1 is KGHSH, CDR2 LQKENI. The V gene end was trimmed by 3 bases and the J gene end by 5 bases; junction bases not matched to a gene: 6. This CDR3 is built from 14 residues. The CDR3 sequence is CASSPTGVGETQYF. The CDR3 DNA reads TGTGCCAGCTCACCTACAGGGGTAGGGGAGACCCAGTACTTC.

This chain joins TRBV4-1 and TRBJ1-5; TRBD1 matches at 8 bases. The CDR3 sequence is 16 residues long. Trimming took 0 bases from V and 4 from J; bases not matched to a gene: 5. The germline V gene encodes CDR1 MGHRA and CDR2 YSYEKL. The CDR3 region has the DNA TGCGCCAGCAGCCAAGATTCAGGGGGCCGGAATCAGCCCCAGCATTTT. It codes for CASSQDSGGRNQPQHF.

CDR3 DNA sequence: TGTGCCAGCAGTGGACAGTTTCTGTTTGGCGAGCAGTACTTC. It specifies CASSGQFLFGEQYF. The chain is built from TRBV6-1 and TRBJ2-7; D is perhaps TRBD1 (5 bases). The V gene lost 4 bases and the J gene lost 6 bases, with 16 bases spanning the gap. The CDR3 runs to 14 residues. Germline CDR1 is MNHNS and CDR2 is SASEGT.

The chain is built from TRBV5-1 and TRBJ2-3, with D unclear. Trimming removed 0 bases at V and 2 bases at J, with 7 bases between. The CDR3 covers 14 residues. Per germline, CDR1 SGHRS and CDR2 YFSETQ. CDR3 DNA sequence: TGCGCCAGCAGCTTGGATGGAGCCACAGATACGCAGTATTTT. This translates into CASSLDGATDTQYF.

The CDR3 loop is CASSIPGTVSGYTF. The CDR3, as DNA: TGTGCCAGCAGTATACCCGGGACAGTGTCTGGCTACACCTTC. The chain links TRBV28 to TRBJ1-2; 7 positions agree with TRBD1. CDR1 MDHEN and CDR2 SYDVKM come from the germline V gene. CDR3 length: 14 residues. V lost 5 bases to trimming and J lost 7 bases; unmatched junction nucleotides: 10.

The chain carries TRBV7-9 and TRBJ1-1; D call uncertain. The germline V and J ends were trimmed by 1 base and 11 bases, with 11 bases remaining between them. The CDR3 has 12 residues. Germline lookup yields CDR1 SEHNR and CDR2 FQNEAQ (reference sequence). CDR3 nucleotides: TGTGCCAGCAGCTTAGAGCCCGGTTGGGCTTTCTTT. Translated, it gives CASSLEPGWAFF.

This clone has more than one count but fewer than ten. This chain links TRBV27 with TRBJ2-2; no reliable D call. Per the germline V gene, CDR1 is MNHEY and CDR2 is SMNVEV (reference sequence). This CDR3 region has 13 residues. Between the trimmed V and J ends, which lost 4 bases and 7 bases, there was a span of 10 bases. The CDR3 loop is CASSSTLYGELFF. Here the CDR3 DNA reads TGTGCCAGCAGTTCGACTCTCTACGGGGAGCTGTTTTTT.

This clone has just one count. This chain joins TRBV9 and TRBJ2-3, with 7 bases aligning to TRBD2. CDR3 size: 15 residues. In germline, CDR1 is SGDLS, CDR2 YYNGEE. The V gene end was trimmed by 3 bases and the J gene end by 4 bases; junction bases not matched to a gene: 8. The CDR3 DNA sequence: TGTGCCAGCAGCGAGGGAGGGTTGGCGGCAGATACGCAGTATTTT. This codes for CASSEGGLAADTQYF.

V usage is TRBV30 and J usage is TRBJ1-4; the match to TRBD1 covers 9 bases. The CDR3 is 12 amino acids. Trimming took 5 bases from V and 5 from J; bases not matched to a gene: 0. The germline gives CDR1 GTSNPN, CDR2 SVGIG (reference sequence). DNA for the CDR3: TGTGCCTGGGGACAGGGGAATGAAAAACTGTTTTTT. Translated, it gives CAWGQGNEKLFF.

The rearrangement uses TRBV13 and TRBJ1-1, with a weak D call TRBD1 (5 bases). Trimming removed 5 bases at V and 3 bases at J, with 10 bases between. From germline, CDR1 is PRHDT and CDR2 FYEKMQ (reference sequence). This CDR3 has 13 residues. The CDR3 spells CASSRGGYTEAFF. The CDR3 nucleotides read TGTGCCAGCAGCCGGGGGGGGTACACTGAAGCTTTCTTT.